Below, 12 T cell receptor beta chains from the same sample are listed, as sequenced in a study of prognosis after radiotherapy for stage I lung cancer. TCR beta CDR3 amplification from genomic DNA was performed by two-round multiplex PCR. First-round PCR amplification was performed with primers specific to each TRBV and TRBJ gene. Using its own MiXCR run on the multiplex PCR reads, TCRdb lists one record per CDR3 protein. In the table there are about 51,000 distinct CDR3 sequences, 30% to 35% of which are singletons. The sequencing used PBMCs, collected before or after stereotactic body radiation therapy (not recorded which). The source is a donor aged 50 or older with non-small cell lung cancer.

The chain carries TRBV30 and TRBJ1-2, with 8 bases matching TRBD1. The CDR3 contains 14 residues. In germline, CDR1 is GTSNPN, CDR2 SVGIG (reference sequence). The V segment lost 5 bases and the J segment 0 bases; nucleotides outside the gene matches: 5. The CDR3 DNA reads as TGTGCCTGGGGTACGGGACAGGCTAACTATGGCTACACCTTC. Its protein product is CAWGTGQANYGYTF.

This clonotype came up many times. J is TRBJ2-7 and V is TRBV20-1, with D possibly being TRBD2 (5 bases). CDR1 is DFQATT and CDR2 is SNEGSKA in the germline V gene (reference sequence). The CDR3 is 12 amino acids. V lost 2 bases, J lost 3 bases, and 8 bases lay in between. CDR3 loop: CSARPGFYEQYF. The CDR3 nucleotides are TGCAGTGCTAGACCGGGGTTCTACGAGCAGTACTTC.

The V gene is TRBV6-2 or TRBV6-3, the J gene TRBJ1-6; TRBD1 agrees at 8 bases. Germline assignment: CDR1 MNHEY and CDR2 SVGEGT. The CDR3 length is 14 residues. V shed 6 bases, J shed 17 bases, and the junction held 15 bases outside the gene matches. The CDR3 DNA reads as TGTGCCAGCAGGTTCACAGGGGGTAATTCAGCCATCCACTTT. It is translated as CASRFTGGNSAIHF.

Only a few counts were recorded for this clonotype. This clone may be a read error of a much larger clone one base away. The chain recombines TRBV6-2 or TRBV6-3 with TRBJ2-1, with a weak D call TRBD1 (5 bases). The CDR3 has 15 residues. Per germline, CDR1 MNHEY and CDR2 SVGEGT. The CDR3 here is CASGYLTGSYNEQFF. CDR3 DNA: TGTGCCAGCGGTTACTTAACAGGCTCCTACAATGAGCAGTTCTTC.

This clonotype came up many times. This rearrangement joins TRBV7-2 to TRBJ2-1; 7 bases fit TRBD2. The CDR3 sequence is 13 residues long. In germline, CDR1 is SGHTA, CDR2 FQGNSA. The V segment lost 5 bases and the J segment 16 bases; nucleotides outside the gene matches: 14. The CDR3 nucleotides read TGTGCCAGCAGCGTCCGGGGAGGGGAGAGGTCATTCTTC. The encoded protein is CASSVRGGERSFF.

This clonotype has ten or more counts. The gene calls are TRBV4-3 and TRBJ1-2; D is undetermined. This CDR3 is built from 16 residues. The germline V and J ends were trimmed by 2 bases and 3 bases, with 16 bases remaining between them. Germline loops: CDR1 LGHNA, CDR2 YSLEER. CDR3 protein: CASSQNAYGVDYGYTF. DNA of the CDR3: TGCGCCAGCAGCCAAAACGCCTACGGGGTGGACTATGGCTACACCTTC.

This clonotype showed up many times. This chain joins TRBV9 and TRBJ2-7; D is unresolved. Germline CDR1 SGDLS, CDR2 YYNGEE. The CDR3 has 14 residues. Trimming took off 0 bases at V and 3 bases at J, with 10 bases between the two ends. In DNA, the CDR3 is TGTGCCAGCAGCGTAGGGAACAGAAACTACGAGCAGTACTTC. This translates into CASSVGNRNYEQYF.

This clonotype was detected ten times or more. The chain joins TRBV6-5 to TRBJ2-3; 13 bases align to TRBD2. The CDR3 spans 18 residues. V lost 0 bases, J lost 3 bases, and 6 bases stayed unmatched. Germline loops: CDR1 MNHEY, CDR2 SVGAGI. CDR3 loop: CASSYSVTSGRTTDTQYF. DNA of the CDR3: TGTGCCAGCAGTTACTCCGTGACTAGCGGGAGGACGACAGATACGCAGTATTTT.

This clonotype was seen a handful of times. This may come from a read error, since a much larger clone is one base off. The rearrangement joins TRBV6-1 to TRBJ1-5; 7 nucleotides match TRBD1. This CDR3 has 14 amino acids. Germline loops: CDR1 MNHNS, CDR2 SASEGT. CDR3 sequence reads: CASSSRDSNQPRHF. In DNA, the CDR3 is TGTGCCAGCAGTAGCCGGGACAGCAATCAGCCCCGGCATTTT.

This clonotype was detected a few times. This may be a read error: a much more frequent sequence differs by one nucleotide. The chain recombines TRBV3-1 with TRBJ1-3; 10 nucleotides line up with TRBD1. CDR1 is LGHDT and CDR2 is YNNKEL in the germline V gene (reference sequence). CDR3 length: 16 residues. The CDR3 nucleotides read TGTGCCAGCAGCCTCAGGACAGGGGGAGCAGGAAACGCCATATATTTT. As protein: CASSLRTGGAGNAIYF.

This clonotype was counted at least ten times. CDR3 DNA: TGTGCCAGCAGCTTGACTAGCGGGAGAGCAGATACGCAGTATTTT. Protein product: CASSLTSGRADTQYF. The chain employs TRBV7-9 and TRBJ2-3; 12 positions agree with TRBD2. Germline V gene sequence: CDR1 SEHNR, CDR2 FQNEAQ (reference sequence). This CDR3 has 15 residues. Germline trimming cut 3 bases from V and 4 bases from J; bases unmatched to any gene: 2.

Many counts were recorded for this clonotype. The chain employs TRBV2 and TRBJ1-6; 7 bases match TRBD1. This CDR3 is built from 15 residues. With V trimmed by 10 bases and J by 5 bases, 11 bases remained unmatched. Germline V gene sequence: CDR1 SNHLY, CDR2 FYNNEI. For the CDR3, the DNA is TGTGCCACGGAAGACAGGGATAGCCATAATTCACCCCTCCACTTT. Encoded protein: CATEDRDSHNSPLHF.